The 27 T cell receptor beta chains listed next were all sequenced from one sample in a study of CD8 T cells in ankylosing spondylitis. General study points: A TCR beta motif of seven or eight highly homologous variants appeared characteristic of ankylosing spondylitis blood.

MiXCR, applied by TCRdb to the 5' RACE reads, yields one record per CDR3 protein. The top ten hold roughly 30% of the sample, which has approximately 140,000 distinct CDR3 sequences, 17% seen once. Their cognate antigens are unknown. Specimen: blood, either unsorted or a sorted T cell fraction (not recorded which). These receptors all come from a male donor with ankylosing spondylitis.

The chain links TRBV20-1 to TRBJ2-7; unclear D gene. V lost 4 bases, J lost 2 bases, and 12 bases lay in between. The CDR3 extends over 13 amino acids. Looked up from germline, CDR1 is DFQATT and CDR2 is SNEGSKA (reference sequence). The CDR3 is CSAKDTPTYEQYF. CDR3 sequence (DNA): TGCAGTGCTAAGGATACCCCAACCTACGAGCAGTACTTC.

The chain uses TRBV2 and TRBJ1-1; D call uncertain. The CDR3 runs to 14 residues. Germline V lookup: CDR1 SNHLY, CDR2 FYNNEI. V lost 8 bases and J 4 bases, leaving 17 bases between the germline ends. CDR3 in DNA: TGTGCCAGCCCTCCAACTGTATGGGCCACTGAAGCTTTCTTT. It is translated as CASPPTVWATEAFF.

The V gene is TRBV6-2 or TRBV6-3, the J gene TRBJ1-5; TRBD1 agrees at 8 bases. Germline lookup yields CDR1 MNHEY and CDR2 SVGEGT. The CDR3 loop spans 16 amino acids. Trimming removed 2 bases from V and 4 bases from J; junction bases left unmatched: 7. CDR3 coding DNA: TGTGCCAGCAGTTACGGGACAGGACGCTCAAATCAGCCCCAGCATTTT. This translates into CASSYGTGRSNQPQHF.

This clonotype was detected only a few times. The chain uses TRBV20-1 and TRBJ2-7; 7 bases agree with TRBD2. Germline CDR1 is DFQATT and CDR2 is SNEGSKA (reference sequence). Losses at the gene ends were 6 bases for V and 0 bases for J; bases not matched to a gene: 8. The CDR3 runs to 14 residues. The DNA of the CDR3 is TGCAGTGCCATACTAGCGCCGAGCTCCTACGAGCAGTACTTC. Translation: CSAILAPSSYEQYF.

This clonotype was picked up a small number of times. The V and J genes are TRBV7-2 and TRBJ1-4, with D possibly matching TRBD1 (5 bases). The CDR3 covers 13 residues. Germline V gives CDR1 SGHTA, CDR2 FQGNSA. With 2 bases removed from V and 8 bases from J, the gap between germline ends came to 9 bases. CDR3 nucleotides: TGTGCCAGCAGCTTATCAGGGTCCGAAAAACTGTTTTTT. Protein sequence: CASSLSGSEKLFF.

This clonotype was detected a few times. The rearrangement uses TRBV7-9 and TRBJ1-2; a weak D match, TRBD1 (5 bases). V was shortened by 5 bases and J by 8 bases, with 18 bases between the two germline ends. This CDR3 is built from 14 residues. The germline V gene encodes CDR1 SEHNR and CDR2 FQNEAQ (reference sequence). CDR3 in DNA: TGTGCCAGCAGCCCCGCCTTGGGGCATGAAGGCTACACCTTC. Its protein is CASSPALGHEGYTF.

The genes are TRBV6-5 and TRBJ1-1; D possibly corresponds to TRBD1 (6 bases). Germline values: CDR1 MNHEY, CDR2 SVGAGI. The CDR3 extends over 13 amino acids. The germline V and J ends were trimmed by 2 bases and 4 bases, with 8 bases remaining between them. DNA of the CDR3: TGTGCCAGCAGTTACGTAGGGGGCACTGAAGCTTTCTTT. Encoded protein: CASSYVGGTEAFF.

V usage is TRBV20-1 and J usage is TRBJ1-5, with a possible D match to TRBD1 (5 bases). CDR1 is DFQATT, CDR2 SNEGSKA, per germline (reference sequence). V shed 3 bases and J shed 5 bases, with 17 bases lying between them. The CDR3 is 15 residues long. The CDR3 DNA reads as TGCAGTGCTAGTGCGGGACGGGAGATTTATCAGCCCCAGCATTTT. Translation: CSASAGREIYQPQHF.

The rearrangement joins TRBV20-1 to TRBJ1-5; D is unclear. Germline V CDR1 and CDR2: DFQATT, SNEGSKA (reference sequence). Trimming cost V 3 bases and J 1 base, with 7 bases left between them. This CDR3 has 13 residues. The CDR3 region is CSASLGSNQPQHF. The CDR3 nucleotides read TGCAGTGCTAGTTTAGGGAGCAATCAGCCCCAGCATTTT.

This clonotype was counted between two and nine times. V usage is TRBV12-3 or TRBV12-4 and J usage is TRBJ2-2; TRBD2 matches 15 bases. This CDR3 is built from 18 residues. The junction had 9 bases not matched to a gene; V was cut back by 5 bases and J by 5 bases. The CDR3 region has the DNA TGTGCCAGCAGTAGAGGACTAGCGGGAGGGCCCTCGACCGGGGAGCTGTTTTTT. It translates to CASSRGLAGGPSTGELFF.

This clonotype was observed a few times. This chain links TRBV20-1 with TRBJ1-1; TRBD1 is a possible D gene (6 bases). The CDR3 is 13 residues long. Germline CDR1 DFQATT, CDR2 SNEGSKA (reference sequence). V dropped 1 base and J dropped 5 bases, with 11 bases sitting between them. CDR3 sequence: CSARARGKTEAFF. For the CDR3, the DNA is TGCAGTGCTAGAGCCAGGGGCAAAACTGAAGCTTTCTTT.

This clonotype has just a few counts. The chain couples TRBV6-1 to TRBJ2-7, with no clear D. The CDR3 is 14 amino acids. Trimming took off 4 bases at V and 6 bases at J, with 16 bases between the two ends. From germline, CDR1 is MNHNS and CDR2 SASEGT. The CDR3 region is CASSVDLPALEQYF. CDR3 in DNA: TGTGCCAGCAGTGTGGACCTTCCAGCCCTCGAGCAGTACTTC.

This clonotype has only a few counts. DNA for the CDR3: TGTGCCAGCACCATCCTAGCGGGAGAGAACACCGGGGAGCTGTTTTTT. Protein: CASTILAGENTGELFF. V is TRBV27 and J is TRBJ2-2, with 10 nucleotides matching TRBD2. This CDR3 spans 16 amino acids. Germline CDR1 is MNHEY and CDR2 is SMNVEV (reference sequence). V trimming: 7 bases; J trimming: 1 base; junction bases outside the gene matches: 6.

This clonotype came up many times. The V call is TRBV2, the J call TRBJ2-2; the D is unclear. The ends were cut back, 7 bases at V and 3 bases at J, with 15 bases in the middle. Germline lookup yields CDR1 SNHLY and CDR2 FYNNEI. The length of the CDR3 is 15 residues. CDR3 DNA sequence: TGTGCCAGCATTCGGAGTCCCGCAGACACCGGGGAGCTGTTTTTT. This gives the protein CASIRSPADTGELFF.

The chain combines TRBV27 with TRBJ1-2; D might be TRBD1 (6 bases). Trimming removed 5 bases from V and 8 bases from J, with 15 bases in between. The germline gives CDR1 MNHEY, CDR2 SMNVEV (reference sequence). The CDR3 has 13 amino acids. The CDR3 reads CASSNWGGTGYTF. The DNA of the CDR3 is TGTGCCAGCAGTAACTGGGGGGGGACAGGCTACACCTTC.

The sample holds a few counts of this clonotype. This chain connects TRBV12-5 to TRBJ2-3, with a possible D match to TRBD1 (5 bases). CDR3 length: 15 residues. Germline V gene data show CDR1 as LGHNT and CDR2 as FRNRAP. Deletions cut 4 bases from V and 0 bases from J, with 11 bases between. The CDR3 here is CASGCLGASTDTQYF. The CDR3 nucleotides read TGTGCTAGTGGTTGCCTAGGGGCCAGCACAGATACGCAGTATTTT.

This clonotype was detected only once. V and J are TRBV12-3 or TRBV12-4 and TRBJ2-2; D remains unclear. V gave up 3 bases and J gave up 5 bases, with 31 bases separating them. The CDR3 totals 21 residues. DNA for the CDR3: TGTGCCAGCAGTTTCTTGGTGGGTGACCCAGAAGGAAGGGAAAGGACCGGGGAGCTGTTTTTT. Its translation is CASSFLVGDPEGRERTGELFF.

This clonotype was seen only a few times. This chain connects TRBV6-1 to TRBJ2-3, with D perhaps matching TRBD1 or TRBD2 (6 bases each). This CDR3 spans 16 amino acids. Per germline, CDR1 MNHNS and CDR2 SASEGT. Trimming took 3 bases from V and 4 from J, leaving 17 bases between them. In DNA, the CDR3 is TGTGCCAGCAGTGACGGGGACGGGGGCAGGCCAGATACGCAGTATTTT. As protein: CASSDGDGGRPDTQYF.

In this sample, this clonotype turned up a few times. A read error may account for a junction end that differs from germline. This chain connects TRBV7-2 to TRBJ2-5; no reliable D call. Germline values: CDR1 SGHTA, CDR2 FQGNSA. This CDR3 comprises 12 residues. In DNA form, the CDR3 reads TGTGCCAGCAGCCAGCTCGGCGGTAGCTGTAACTTC. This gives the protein CASSQLGGSCNF.

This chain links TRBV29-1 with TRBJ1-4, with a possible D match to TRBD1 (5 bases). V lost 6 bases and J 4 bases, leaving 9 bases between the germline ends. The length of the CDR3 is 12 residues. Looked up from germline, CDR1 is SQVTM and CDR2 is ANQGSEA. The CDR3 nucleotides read TGCAGCGTCCCCGGGGGTAATGAAAAACTGTTTTTT. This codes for CSVPGGNEKLFF.

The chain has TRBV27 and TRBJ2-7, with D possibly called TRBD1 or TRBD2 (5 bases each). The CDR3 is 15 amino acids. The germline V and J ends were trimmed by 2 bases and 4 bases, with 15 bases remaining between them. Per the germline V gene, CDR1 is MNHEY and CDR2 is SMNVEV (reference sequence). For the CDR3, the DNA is TGTGCCAGCAGTTTAGTTCAGGGAGCGAGATACGAGCAGTACTTC. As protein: CASSLVQGARYEQYF.

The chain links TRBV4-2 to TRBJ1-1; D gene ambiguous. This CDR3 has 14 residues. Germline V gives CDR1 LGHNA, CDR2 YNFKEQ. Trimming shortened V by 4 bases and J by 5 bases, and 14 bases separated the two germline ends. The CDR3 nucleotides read TGTGCCAGCAGCCCCACCCACGGGGTTACTGAAGCTTTCTTT. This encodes CASSPTHGVTEAFF.

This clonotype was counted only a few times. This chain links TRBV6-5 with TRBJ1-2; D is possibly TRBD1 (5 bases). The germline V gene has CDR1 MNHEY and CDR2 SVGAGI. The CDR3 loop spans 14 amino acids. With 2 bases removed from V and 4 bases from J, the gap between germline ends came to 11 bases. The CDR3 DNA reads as TGTGCCAGCAGTTACGGGGCTGGTATCTATGGCTACACCTTC. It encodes CASSYGAGIYGYTF.

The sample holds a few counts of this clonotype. The DNA of the CDR3 is TGTGCCAGCAGCTCCTCCGGGCCGGATTACTATGGCTACACCTTC. It translates to CASSSSGPDYYGYTF. This chain joins TRBV5-5 and TRBJ1-2, with unresolved D. This CDR3 has 15 residues. CDR1 and CDR2 (germline): SGHKS, YYEKEE (reference sequence). Trimming took off 3 bases at V and 3 bases at J, with 15 bases between the two ends.

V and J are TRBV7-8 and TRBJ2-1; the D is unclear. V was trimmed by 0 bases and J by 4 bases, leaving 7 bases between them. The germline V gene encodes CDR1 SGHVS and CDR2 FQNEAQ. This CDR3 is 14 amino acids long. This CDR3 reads CASSLALRYNEQFF. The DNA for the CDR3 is TGTGCCAGCAGCTTAGCTTTACGTTACAATGAGCAGTTCTTC.

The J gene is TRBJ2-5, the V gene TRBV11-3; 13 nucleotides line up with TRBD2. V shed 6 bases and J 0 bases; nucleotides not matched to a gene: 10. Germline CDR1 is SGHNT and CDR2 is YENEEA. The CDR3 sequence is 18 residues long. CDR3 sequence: CASSKTGLAGLYQETQYF. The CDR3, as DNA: TGTGCCAGCAGTAAAACGGGACTAGCGGGGTTGTACCAAGAGACCCAGTACTTC.

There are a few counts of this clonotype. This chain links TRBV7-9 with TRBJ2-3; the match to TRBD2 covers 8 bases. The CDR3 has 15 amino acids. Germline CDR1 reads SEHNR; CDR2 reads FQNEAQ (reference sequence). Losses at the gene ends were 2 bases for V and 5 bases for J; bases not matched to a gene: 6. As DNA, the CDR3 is TGTGCCAGCAGCTTAACCGGGAGGGCCTTAGATACGCAGTATTTT. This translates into CASSLTGRALDTQYF.